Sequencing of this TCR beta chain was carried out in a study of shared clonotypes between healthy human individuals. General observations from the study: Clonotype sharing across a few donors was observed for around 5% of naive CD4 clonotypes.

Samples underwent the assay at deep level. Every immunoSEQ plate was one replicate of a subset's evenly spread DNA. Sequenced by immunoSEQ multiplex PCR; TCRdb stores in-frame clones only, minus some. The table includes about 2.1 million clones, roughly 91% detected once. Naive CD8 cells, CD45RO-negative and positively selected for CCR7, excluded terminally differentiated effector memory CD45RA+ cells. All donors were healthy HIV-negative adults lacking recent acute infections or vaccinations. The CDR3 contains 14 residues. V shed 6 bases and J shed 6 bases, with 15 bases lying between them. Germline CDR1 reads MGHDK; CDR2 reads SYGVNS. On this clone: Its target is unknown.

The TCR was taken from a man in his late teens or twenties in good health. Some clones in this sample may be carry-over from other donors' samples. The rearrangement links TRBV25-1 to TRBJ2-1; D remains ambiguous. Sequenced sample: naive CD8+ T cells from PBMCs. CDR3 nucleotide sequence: TGTGCCAGCAGGACATGGACGGATGTCAATGAGCAGTTCTTC. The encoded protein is CASRTWTDVNEQFF.